One sample yielded the 32 T cell receptor beta chains listed below, sequenced in a study of cytomegalovirus exposure and HLA in healthy donors. The PCR was carried out with 60 Vbeta primers and 13 Jbeta primers. Repertoires were generated with immunoSEQ multiplex PCR, while TCRdb's copy carries only in-frame clones and drops some. The data contain 110,000 or so clones, approximately 80% of them seen just once; the ten biggest clones take up 1.3%. The specimen was PBMCs. Receptors originate from a man aged 25-45 years in good health and CMV-seronegative.

The J gene is TRBJ2-4, the V gene TRBV29-1; TRBD1 is a possible D gene (6 bases). V was shortened by 7 bases and J by 0 bases, with 28 bases between the two germline ends. From germline, CDR1 is SQVTM and CDR2 ANQGSEA. The CDR3 contains 19 residues. This CDR3 reads CSASSPGQDNLLAKNIQYF. CDR3 bases: TGCAGCGCATCGTCCCCGGGACAAGATAACTTACTAGCCAAAAACATTCAGTACTTC.

This rearrangement joins TRBV2 to TRBJ2-7; tentative D call: TRBD2 (6 bases). V was clipped by 7 bases and J by 2 bases, with 24 bases between them. Germline V gene lookup returns CDR1 SNHLY and CDR2 FYNNEI. The CDR3 totals 17 residues. DNA for the CDR3: TGTGCCAGCATCCCGGGCCCTGTATTGGACTATCCCTACGAGCAGTACTTC. It specifies CASIPGPVLDYPYEQYF.

V and J are TRBV30 and TRBJ1-6; D is uncertain. CDR1 and CDR2 (germline): GTSNPN, SVGIG (reference sequence). Trimming took 0 bases from V and 0 from J, leaving 9 bases between them. The CDR3 length is 16 residues. The CDR3 DNA reads as TGTGCCTGGAGTGTACAAGGGAGCTCCTATAATTCACCCCTCCACTTT. Amino acids: CAWSVQGSSYNSPLHF.

The chain couples TRBV27 to TRBJ1-4; TRBD1 agrees at 7 bases. This CDR3 comprises 16 residues. V lost 6 bases and J lost 0; bases outside the gene matches: 7. Germline V CDR1 and CDR2: MNHEY, SMNVEV (reference sequence). For the CDR3, the DNA is TGTGCCAGCAGGCTACGGGACAGAGCAACTAATGAAAAACTGTTTTTT. This gives the protein CASRLRDRATNEKLFF.

This sequence joins TRBV6-5 and TRBJ2-3; D unclear. The CDR3 runs to 14 residues. CDR1 and CDR2 from the germline V gene are MNHEY and SVGAGI. V was shortened by 3 bases and J by 0 bases, with 7 bases between the two germline ends. In nucleotides, the CDR3 is TGTGCCAGCAGTTATGGTGGCAGCACAGATACGCAGTATTTT. It codes for CASSYGGSTDTQYF.

The J gene is TRBJ1-1, the V gene TRBV4-1, with D tentatively TRBD1 (5 bases). CDR1 is MGHRA, CDR2 YSYEKL, per germline. The germline V and J ends were trimmed by 4 bases and 0 bases, with 12 bases remaining between them. CDR3 length: 15 amino acids. The CDR3 spells CASSLWQGLNTEAFF. The CDR3 DNA reads TGCGCCAGCAGCCTTTGGCAGGGCTTGAACACTGAAGCTTTCTTT.

CDR3 in amino acids: CASSRKTGGASDYTF. The CDR3 nucleotides are TGTGCCAGCAGCCGAAAAACAGGGGGCGCTTCCGACTACACCTTC. The chain has TRBV27 and TRBJ1-2; TRBD1 matches at 9 bases. The CDR3 covers 15 residues. V gave up 6 bases and J gave up 10 bases; unmatched junction bases: 15. The germline V gene encodes CDR1 MNHEY and CDR2 SMNVEV (reference sequence).

V and J are TRBV7-2 and TRBJ1-2, with TRBD1 matching 8 bases. V lost 1 base and J lost 7; bases outside the gene matches: 5. Germline loops: CDR1 SGHTA, CDR2 FQGNSA. The CDR3 is 14 amino acids. The CDR3 loop is CASSLGQGAFGYTF. The DNA for the CDR3 is TGTGCCAGCAGCTTAGGCCAGGGGGCATTTGGCTACACCTTC.

This clone has more than one count but fewer than ten. This sequence joins TRBV5-6 and TRBJ2-5; 8 bases are shared with TRBD1. TRBJ2-7 explains the end of the DNA better; the J call may be wrong. Germline V gene lookup returns CDR1 SGHDT and CDR2 YYEEEE. This CDR3 comprises 14 residues. Here the CDR3 reads CASSPGTGPYEQYF. The DNA of the CDR3 is TGTGCCAGCAGCCCGGGGACAGGTCCCTACGAGCAGTACTTC.

The chain uses TRBV19 and TRBJ2-1; possible D gene TRBD2, 7 bases. CDR1 is LNHDA, CDR2 SQIVND, per germline (reference sequence). The CDR3 is 15 amino acids. Trimming removed 3 bases from V and 4 bases from J, with 13 bases in between. CDR3: CASSIRGAGYNEQFF. The CDR3 coding sequence is TGTGCCAGTAGTATCCGGGGGGCGGGTTACAATGAGCAGTTCTTC.

This chain links TRBV28 with TRBJ1-3, with TRBD1 identical over 9 bases. CDR1 and CDR2 (germline): MDHEN, SYDVKM. The CDR3 covers 17 residues. V lost 3 bases to trimming and J lost 2 bases; unmatched junction nucleotides: 8. In nucleotides, the CDR3 is TGTGCCAGCAGTTTCCCCGGGACAGGGACTCCTGGAAACACCATATATTTT. Protein sequence: CASSFPGTGTPGNTIYF.

V gene TRBV10-1 combines with J gene TRBJ2-7, with unresolved D. Germline V CDR1 and CDR2: WNHNN, SYGVQD (reference sequence). Trimming pared 0 bases from V and 0 bases from J, leaving 6 bases between. The CDR3 extends over 14 amino acids. In DNA, the CDR3 is TGCGCCAGCAGTGAGTCGCAACTCTCCTACGAGCAGTACTTC. Its translation is CASSESQLSYEQYF.

The genes are TRBV11-2 and TRBJ2-3, with TRBD1 as a possible D gene (5 bases). The V gene's germline CDR1 is SGHAT and CDR2 FQNNGV. Trimming pared 8 bases from V and 0 bases from J, leaving 9 bases between. The CDR3 runs to 13 residues. In nucleotides, the CDR3 is TGTGCCAGCTCAGGGTACAGCACAGATACGCAGTATTTT. This codes for CASSGYSTDTQYF.

The chain has TRBV27 and TRBJ2-3; D gene ambiguous. The V gene's germline CDR1 is MNHEY and CDR2 SMNVEV (reference sequence). V lost 7 bases, J lost 6 bases, and 23 bases lay in between. The CDR3 sequence is 16 residues long. CDR3 loop: CASTIGRGESADTQYF. Written as DNA, the CDR3 is TGTGCCAGCACCATCGGTCGTGGAGAAAGCGCGGATACGCAGTATTTT.

The chain employs TRBV4-1 and TRBJ1-2; 9 nucleotides line up with TRBD1. This CDR3 region has 15 residues. CDR1 and CDR2 from the germline V gene are MGHRA and YSYEKL. V dropped 4 bases and J dropped 3; count of bases not matched to a gene: 6. In DNA, the CDR3 is TGCGCCAGCAGCCGATACAGGGGGCGTCACTATGGCTACACCTTC. Its translation is CASSRYRGRHYGYTF.

In its sample, this clone was seen a few times. The CDR3 nucleotides are TGTGCCAGCAGACTTTCTAGCGGGAGCTTCCTCAATGAGCAGTTCTTC. Translated, it gives CASRLSSGSFLNEQFF. The chain is built from TRBV27 and TRBJ2-1; 10 nucleotides line up with TRBD2. The CDR3 totals 16 residues. V dropped 6 bases and J dropped 6; count of bases not matched to a gene: 11. Germline V gives CDR1 MNHEY, CDR2 SMNVEV (reference sequence).

This clone came up once. The chain combines TRBV10-3 with TRBJ2-1; TRBD2 aligns across 8 bases. Germline CDR1 ENHRY, CDR2 SYGVKD. The CDR3 contains 17 residues. V dropped 2 bases and J dropped 0; count of bases not matched to a gene: 6. The CDR3 reads CAISEPGSGVSYNEQFF. The CDR3 DNA reads as TGTGCCATCAGTGAGCCCGGTAGCGGGGTCTCCTACAATGAGCAGTTCTTC.

The gene calls are TRBV4-1 and TRBJ2-1; 11 positions match TRBD2. Germline trimming cut 3 bases from V and 6 bases from J; bases unmatched to any gene: 7. The CDR3 loop spans 16 amino acids. CDR1 is MGHRA and CDR2 is YSYEKL in the germline V gene. CDR3 DNA sequence: TGCGCCAGCAGCCAGACCGGGACTAGCGGCGTCAATGAGCAGTTCTTC. This translates into CASSQTGTSGVNEQFF.

As regards this clone: Other nucleotide sequences in the sample specify the same CDR3. The J gene is TRBJ1-1, the V gene TRBV6-6; D perhaps matches TRBD1 (6 bases). From germline, CDR1 is MNHNY and CDR2 SVGAGI (reference sequence). Trimming stripped 2 bases from V and 1 base from J, with 8 bases between. This CDR3 spans 14 amino acids. This chain's CDR3 is CASSYGGGNTEAFF. In DNA, the CDR3 is TGTGCCAGCAGTTACGGGGGCGGGAACACTGAAGCTTTCTTT.

The chain couples TRBV2 to TRBJ2-5; 8 bases agree with TRBD1. CDR1 is SNHLY and CDR2 is FYNNEI in the germline V gene. V shed 7 bases and J 5 bases; nucleotides not matched to a gene: 9. This CDR3 is built from 14 residues. The CDR3: CASTRTGGQETQYF. The CDR3 coding sequence is TGTGCCAGCACCAGAACAGGGGGGCAGGAGACCCAGTACTTC.

The chain is built from TRBV5-1 and TRBJ2-1; TRBD1 might be the D (6 bases). With 3 bases removed from V and 1 base from J, the gap between germline ends came to 11 bases. Germline V gives CDR1 SGHRS, CDR2 YFSETQ. This CDR3 comprises 15 residues. As DNA, the CDR3 is TGCGCCAGCAGCTCAACCCAGGGGTCCTACAATGAGCAGTTCTTC. This gives the protein CASSSTQGSYNEQFF.

This clone was picked up a small number of times. The chain uses TRBV16 and TRBJ1-2; D gene uncertain. Trimming pared 0 bases from V and 6 bases from J, leaving 11 bases between. This CDR3 has 14 residues. Germline lookup yields CDR1 KGHSY and CDR2 FQNENV. The CDR3, as DNA: TGTGCCAGCAGCCAATCTGGGAGGGCAGATGGCTACACCTTC. It translates to CASSQSGRADGYTF.

V and J are TRBV7-9 and TRBJ1-1, with 7 nucleotides matching TRBD1. This CDR3 is built from 15 residues. With 7 bases clipped from V and 11 bases from J, the junction kept 19 bases outside the gene matches. Per germline, CDR1 SEHNR and CDR2 FQNEAQ (reference sequence). The CDR3 here is CASNPTGWESGDAFF. The CDR3 nucleotides read TGTGCCAGCAACCCGACAGGGTGGGAATCTGGGGATGCTTTCTTT.

The rearrangement links TRBV19 to TRBJ1-2; D is possibly TRBD1 (5 bases). The CDR3 is made up of 16 amino acids. V was trimmed by 0 bases and J by 8 bases, leaving 19 bases between them. Germline-derived CDR1 and CDR2 are LNHDA and SQIVND (reference sequence). In DNA form, the CDR3 reads TGTGCCAGTAGTATAGATCTGACAGTGGATTACTCCGGCTACACCTTC. It specifies CASSIDLTVDYSGYTF. Full variable domain (missing parts from reference TRBV19 and TRBJ1-2): DGGITQSPKYLFRKEGQNVTLSCEQNLNHDAMYWYRQDPGQGLRLIYYSQIVNDFQKGDIAEGYSVSREKKESFPLTVTSAQKNPTAFYLCASSIDLTVDYSGYTFGSGTRLTVV.

The chain joins TRBV11-2 to TRBJ2-7; 9 nucleotides align to TRBD1. The CDR3 length is 16 residues. Germline CDR1 and CDR2: SGHAT and FQNNGV. The junction had 8 bases not matched to a gene; V was cut back by 2 bases and J by 3 bases. CDR3: CASSLMTGGNSYEQYF. CDR3 sequence (DNA): TGTGCCAGCAGCTTAATGACAGGGGGTAATAGCTACGAGCAGTACTTC. Complete variable domain (other parts from reference TRBV11-2 and TRBJ2-7): EAGVAQSPRYKIIEKRQSVAFWCNPISGHATLYWYQQILGQGPKLLIQFQNNGVVDDSQLPKDRFSAERLKGVDSTLKIQPAKLEDSAVYLCASSLMTGGNSYEQYFGPGTRLTVT.

The chain has TRBV19 and TRBJ1-1; D is ambiguous. Trimming took off 2 bases at V and 11 bases at J, with 12 bases between the two ends. The germline CDR1 and CDR2 sequences are LNHDA and SQIVND (reference sequence). The CDR3 has 12 amino acids. CDR3 protein: CASSIWPEGAFF. In nucleotides, the CDR3 is TGTGCCAGTAGTATATGGCCCGAGGGTGCTTTCTTT.

The V gene is TRBV4-1, the J gene TRBJ2-7; 8 nucleotides line up with TRBD2. This CDR3 region has 16 residues. Germline values: CDR1 MGHRA, CDR2 YSYEKL. V shed 3 bases, J shed 3 bases, and the junction held 10 bases outside the gene matches. CDR3 loop: CASSQAWREDLYEQYF. The CDR3 DNA reads TGCGCCAGCAGCCAGGCCTGGCGGGAGGATCTCTACGAGCAGTACTTC.

This chain connects TRBV28 to TRBJ2-7; D gene ambiguous. Germline V gene lookup returns CDR1 MDHEN and CDR2 SYDVKM. Trimming took off 3 bases at V and 3 bases at J, with 6 bases between the two ends. The CDR3 consists of 12 residues. The DNA of the CDR3 is TGTGCCAGCAGTTTCCAGGTCTACGAGCAGTACTTC. Its translation is CASSFQVYEQYF.

The V and J genes are TRBV27 and TRBJ2-5; D is ambiguous. The V gene's germline CDR1 is MNHEY and CDR2 SMNVEV (reference sequence). V gave up 1 base and J gave up 1 base, with 7 bases separating them. The CDR3 covers 14 residues. This CDR3 is CASSLYNTQETQYF. Here the CDR3 DNA reads TGTGCCAGCAGTTTATACAACACCCAAGAGACCCAGTACTTC.

The genes are TRBV5-1 and TRBJ1-2, with D hard to call. The CDR3 contains 15 residues. Germline loops: CDR1 SGHRS, CDR2 YFSETQ. Trimming stripped 0 bases from V and 7 bases from J, with 16 bases between. This chain's CDR3 is CASSLEVSNRGGYTF. The CDR3 region has the DNA TGCGCCAGCAGCTTGGAAGTGTCAAATCGAGGTGGCTACACCTTC.

The chain uses TRBV10-2 and TRBJ2-1, with TRBD1 identical over 8 bases. Germline CDR1 and CDR2: WSHSY and SAAADI. The CDR3 length is 14 residues. The V and J ends lost 3 bases and 8 bases, in that order; junction bases with no gene match: 6. The CDR3 nucleotides are TGCGCCAGCAGTGACAGGGGGCGCGCGGATGAGCAGTTCTTC. It translates to CASSDRGRADEQFF.

This chain uses TRBV9 with TRBJ2-7; D not certain. The CDR3 totals 11 residues. Germline lookup yields CDR1 SGDLS and CDR2 YYNGEE. V shed 3 bases and J shed 3 bases, with 4 bases lying between them. The CDR3 sequence: CASSANYEQYF. The CDR3 bases are TGTGCCAGCAGCGCTAACTACGAGCAGTACTTC.